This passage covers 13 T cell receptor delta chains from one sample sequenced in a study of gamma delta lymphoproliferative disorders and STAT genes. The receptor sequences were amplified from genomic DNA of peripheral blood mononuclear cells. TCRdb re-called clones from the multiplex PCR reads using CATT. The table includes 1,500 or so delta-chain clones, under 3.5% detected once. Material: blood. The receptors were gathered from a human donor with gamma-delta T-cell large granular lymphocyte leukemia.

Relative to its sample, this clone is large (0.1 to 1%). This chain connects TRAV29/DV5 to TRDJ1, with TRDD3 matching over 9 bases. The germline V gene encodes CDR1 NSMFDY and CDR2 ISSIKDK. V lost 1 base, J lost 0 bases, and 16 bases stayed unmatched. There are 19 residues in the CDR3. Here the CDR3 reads CAASFSPLGDPWYTDKLIF. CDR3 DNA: TGTGCAGCAAGCTTTTCCCCACTGGGGGACCCCTGGTACACCGATAAACTCATCTTT.

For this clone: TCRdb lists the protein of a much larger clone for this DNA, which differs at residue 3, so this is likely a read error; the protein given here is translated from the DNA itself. In DNA, the CDR3 is TGTGCTCCTGGGGATGCTTCCCCCTGGGGGGCATTTACGACAGCACAACTCTTCTTT. The encoded protein is CAPGDASPWGAFTTAQLFF. The chain couples TRDV1 to TRDJ2; 7 bases map to TRDD3. The CDR3 has 19 residues. The V gene's germline CDR1 is TSWWSYY and CDR2 QGS.

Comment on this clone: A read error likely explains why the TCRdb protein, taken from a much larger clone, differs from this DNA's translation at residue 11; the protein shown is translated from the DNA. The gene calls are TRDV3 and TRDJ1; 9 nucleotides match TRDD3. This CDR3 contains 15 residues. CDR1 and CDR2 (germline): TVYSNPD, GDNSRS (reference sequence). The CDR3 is CAFARGILNTNKLIF. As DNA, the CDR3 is TGTGCCTTTGCTAGGGGGATACTAAACACCAATAAACTCATCTTT.

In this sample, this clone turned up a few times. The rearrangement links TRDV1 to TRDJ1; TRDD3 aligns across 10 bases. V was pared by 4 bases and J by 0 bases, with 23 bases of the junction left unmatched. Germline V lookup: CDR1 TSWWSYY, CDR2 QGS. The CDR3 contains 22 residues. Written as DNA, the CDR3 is TGTGCTCTTGGGGGCCTTTGCCTTCGCACGATTTACTGGGGGATCTACACCGATAAACTCATCTTT. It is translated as CALGGLCLRTIYWGIYTDKLIF.

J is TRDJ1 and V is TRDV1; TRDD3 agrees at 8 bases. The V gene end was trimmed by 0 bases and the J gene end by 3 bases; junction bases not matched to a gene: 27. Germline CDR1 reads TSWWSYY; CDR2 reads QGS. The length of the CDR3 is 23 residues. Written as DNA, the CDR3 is TGTGCTCTTGGGGAACTAGTTCGCCGCACTATAATTGGGGGATGCGAAGTCGCCGATAAACTCATCTTT. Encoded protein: CALGELVRRTIIGGCEVADKLIF.

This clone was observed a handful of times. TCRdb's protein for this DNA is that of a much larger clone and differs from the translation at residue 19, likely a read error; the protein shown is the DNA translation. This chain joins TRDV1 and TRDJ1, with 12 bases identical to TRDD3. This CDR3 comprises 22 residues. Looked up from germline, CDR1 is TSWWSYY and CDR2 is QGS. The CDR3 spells CALGEPAYAYWGIHSYTDELIF. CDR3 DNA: TGTGCTCTTGGGGAACCTGCCTATGCCTACTGGGGGATACATTCCTACACCGATGAACTCATCTTT.

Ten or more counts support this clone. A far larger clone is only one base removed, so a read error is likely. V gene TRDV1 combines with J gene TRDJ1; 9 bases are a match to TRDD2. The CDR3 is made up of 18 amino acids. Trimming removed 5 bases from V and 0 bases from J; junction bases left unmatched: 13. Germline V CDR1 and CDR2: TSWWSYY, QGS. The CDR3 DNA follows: TGTGCTCTTGGGCCCTTCCTTCCTACTGAGGGATACACCGATAAACTCATCTTT. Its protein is CALGPFLPTEGYTDKLIF.

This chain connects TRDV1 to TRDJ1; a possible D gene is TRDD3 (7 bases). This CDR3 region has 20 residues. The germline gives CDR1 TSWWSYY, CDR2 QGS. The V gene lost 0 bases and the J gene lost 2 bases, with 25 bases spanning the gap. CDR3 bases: TGTGCTCTTGGGGAACTAGGGGAATCCTACTGGGGATCTCGTACCGATAAACTCATCTTT. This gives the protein CALGELGESYWGSRTDKLIF.

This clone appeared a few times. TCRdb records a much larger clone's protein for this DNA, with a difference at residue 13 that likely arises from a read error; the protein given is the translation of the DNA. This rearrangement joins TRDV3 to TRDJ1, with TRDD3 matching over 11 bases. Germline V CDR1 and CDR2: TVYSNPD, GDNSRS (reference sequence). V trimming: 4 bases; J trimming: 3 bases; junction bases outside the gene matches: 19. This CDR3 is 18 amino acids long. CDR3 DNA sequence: TGTGCCTCTGCCTCGTACTGGGGGATAATGGAGTACGCCGATAAACTCATCTTT. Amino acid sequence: CASASYWGIMEYADKLIF.

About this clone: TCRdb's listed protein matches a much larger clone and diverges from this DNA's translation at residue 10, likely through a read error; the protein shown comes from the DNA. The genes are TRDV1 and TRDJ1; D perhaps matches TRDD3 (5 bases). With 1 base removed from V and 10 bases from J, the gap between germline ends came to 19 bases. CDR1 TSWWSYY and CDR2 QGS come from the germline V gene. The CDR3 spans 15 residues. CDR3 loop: CALGERLPGEYLLIF. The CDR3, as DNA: TGTGCTCTTGGGGAACGGTTACCCGGGGAATATCTACTCATCTTT.

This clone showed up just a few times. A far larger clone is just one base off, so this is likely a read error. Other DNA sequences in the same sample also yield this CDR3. The DNA for the CDR3 is TGTGCTCTTGGGGAACGCGCGCCTTCCTACAGAATACGGGGAATACCAGGGAATGAGCTCATCTTT. Protein product: CALGERAPSYRIRGIPGNELIF. The J gene is TRDJ1, the V gene TRDV1; 9 bases agree with TRDD2. This CDR3 comprises 22 residues. CDR1 is TSWWSYY and CDR2 is QGS in the germline V gene. Losses at the gene ends were 1 base for V and 11 bases for J; bases not matched to a gene: 32.

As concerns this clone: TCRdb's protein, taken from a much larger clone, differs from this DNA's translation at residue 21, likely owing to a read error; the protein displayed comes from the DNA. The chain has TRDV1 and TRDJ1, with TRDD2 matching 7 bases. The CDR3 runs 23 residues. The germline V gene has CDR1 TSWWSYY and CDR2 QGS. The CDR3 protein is CALGERLDFLRITWAQRCDKFIF. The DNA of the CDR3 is TGTGCTCTTGGGGAACGTCTCGATTTCCTACGGATTACCTGGGCCCAAAGATGCGATAAATTCATCTTT.

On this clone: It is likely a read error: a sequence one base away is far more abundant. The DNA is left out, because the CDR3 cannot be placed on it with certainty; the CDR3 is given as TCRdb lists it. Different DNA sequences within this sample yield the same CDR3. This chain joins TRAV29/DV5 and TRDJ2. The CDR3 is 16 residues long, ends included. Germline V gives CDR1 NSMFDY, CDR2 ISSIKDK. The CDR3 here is CSVLLCSKRVTAQLFF.